These 24 T cell receptor beta chains were all obtained from the same sample, sequenced in a study of T cells in Graves' hyperthyroidism and ophthalmopathy. Amplified regions were TCR beta CDR3 sequences from RNA transcripts. The study used the HTBI primer set for a first-round RT-PCR of the TCR CDR3. TCRdb ran MiXCR on the multiplex PCR reads and lists one entry per CDR3 protein. The table shows over 250,000 distinct CDR3 sequences, with less than 30% occurring only once. Sequencing was performed on blood. The receptors originated from a middle-aged man with Graves' hyperthyroidism that later progressed to Graves' ophthalmopathy.

In this sample, this clonotype turned up many times. The chain couples TRBV14 to TRBJ2-7; 8 bases line up with TRBD2. The CDR3 is 14 amino acids. V shed 1 base, J shed 5 bases, and the junction held 4 bases outside the gene matches. CDR1 is SGHDN, CDR2 FVKESK, per germline. CDR3 region: CASSQVGLGNEQYF. The CDR3 DNA reads as TGTGCCAGCAGCCAAGTGGGACTAGGGAACGAGCAGTACTTC.

This clonotype was picked up many times. The chain couples TRBV27 to TRBJ2-7, with 7 bases matching TRBD1. Trimming at V came to 4 bases and at J to 5 bases, leaving 8 bases not matched to a gene. The CDR3 has 14 amino acids. The germline V gene has CDR1 MNHEY and CDR2 SMNVEV (reference sequence). In nucleotides, the CDR3 is TGTGCCAGCAGTTCGGACCTCACAGGGGACGAGCAGTACTTC. Translated: CASSSDLTGDEQYF.

At least ten counts were recorded for this clonotype. The J gene is TRBJ2-7, the V gene TRBV12-3 or TRBV12-4; TRBD2 matches at 11 bases. V was clipped by 6 bases and J by 3 bases; unmatched bases: 7. The CDR3 consists of 15 residues. The CDR3 is CASRQGLAAYYEQYF. The CDR3 DNA reads as TGTGCCAGCAGACAGGGACTAGCGGCGTACTACGAGCAGTACTTC.

This clonotype was recorded many times. The gene calls are TRBV7-3 and TRBJ2-2; D is unclear. The V gene lost 2 bases and the J gene lost 2 bases, with 6 bases spanning the gap. Germline V CDR1 and CDR2: SGHTA, FQGTGA. This CDR3 region has 14 residues. The CDR3 loop is CASSLASNTGELFF. The CDR3 nucleotides read TGTGCCAGCAGCTTAGCGTCCAACACCGGGGAGCTGTTTTTT.

This clonotype was counted at least ten times. V gene TRBV5-1 combines with J gene TRBJ2-4; 7 bases line up with TRBD1. CDR1 is SGHRS, CDR2 YFSETQ, per germline. J was trimmed by 0 bases and V by 4 bases; bases with no gene match: 13. This CDR3 comprises 18 residues. CDR3 in amino acids: CASSATGVGLVAKNIQYF. In DNA form, the CDR3 reads TGCGCCAGCAGCGCCACAGGGGTCGGCCTTGTAGCCAAAAACATTCAGTACTTC.

This clonotype was picked up many times. The rearrangement uses TRBV6-5 and TRBJ1-5; no reliable D call. This CDR3 comprises 13 residues. Trimming cost V 2 bases and J 0 bases, with 2 bases left between them. Germline assignment: CDR1 MNHEY and CDR2 SVGAGI. DNA of the CDR3: TGTGCCAGCAGTTACAGTAGCAATCAGCCCCAGCATTTT. Encoded protein: CASSYSSNQPQHF.

The chain combines TRBV28 with TRBJ1-1; D remains ambiguous. Trimming shortened V by 6 bases and J by 7 bases, and 15 bases separated the two germline ends. The CDR3 is made up of 13 amino acids. Germline V gene data show CDR1 as MDHEN and CDR2 as SYDVKM. In DNA, the CDR3 is TGTGCCAGCAGCCTGAGATCCTTCGTTGAAGCTTTCTTT. Residues: CASSLRSFVEAFF.

The rearrangement links TRBV6-5 to TRBJ1-2; 7 bases line up with TRBD1. The germline gives CDR1 MNHEY, CDR2 SVGAGI. CDR3 length: 15 residues. Losses at the gene ends were 8 bases for V and 4 bases for J; bases not matched to a gene: 13. The CDR3 nucleotides are TGTGCCAGCGGTACCTTAGGGGGCCTGCTCTATGGCTACACCTTC. This sequence encodes CASGTLGGLLYGYTF.

The rearrangement links TRBV6-2 or TRBV6-3 to TRBJ2-7; a weak D match, TRBD2 (6 bases). CDR1 is MNHEY and CDR2 is SVGEGT in the germline V gene. There are 12 residues in the CDR3. The V and J ends lost 10 bases and 3 bases respectively, with 13 bases between them. CDR3 sequence: CATYGGNYEQYF. CDR3 sequence (DNA): TGTGCCACCTATGGGGGGAACTACGAGCAGTACTTC.

At least ten counts were recorded for this clonotype. The chain has TRBV19 and TRBJ1-1, with D perhaps TRBD1 (5 bases). Germline-derived CDR1 and CDR2 are LNHDA and SQIVND (reference sequence). V was cut by 7 bases and J by 1 base, with 10 bases left in between. The CDR3 loop spans 13 amino acids. The CDR3 reads CASNPTGNTEAFF. The CDR3 DNA is TGTGCCAGTAATCCTACAGGGAACACTGAAGCTTTCTTT.

This clonotype came up many times. This rearrangement joins TRBV28 to TRBJ1-2; a weak D match, TRBD1 (5 bases). This CDR3 is 14 amino acids long. V gave up 2 bases and J gave up 7 bases, with 14 bases separating them. CDR1 and CDR2 (germline): MDHEN, SYDVKM. The CDR3 region is CASSLTGGYSGYTF. As DNA, the CDR3 is TGTGCCAGCAGTTTAACAGGAGGGTACTCTGGCTACACCTTC.

This clonotype was seen many times. J is TRBJ2-7 and V is TRBV6-1, with D perhaps TRBD1 (5 bases). Per germline, CDR1 MNHNS and CDR2 SASEGT. V was pared by 4 bases and J by 4 bases, with 11 bases between. This CDR3 comprises 13 residues. CDR3 residues: CASSGPTDYEQYF. CDR3 coding DNA: TGTGCCAGCAGTGGTCCGACAGATTACGAGCAGTACTTC.

This clonotype was seen ten or more times. The chain has TRBV4-1 and TRBJ2-5; 13 bases align to TRBD2. V lost 0 bases to trimming and J lost 2 bases; unmatched junction nucleotides: 0. The CDR3 is 16 residues long. Germline CDR1 MGHRA, CDR2 YSYEKL. The CDR3, as DNA: TGCGCCAGCAGCCAAGAGGGACTAGCGGGACAAGAGACCCAGTACTTC. This translates into CASSQEGLAGQETQYF.

This clonotype was seen repeatedly, ten times or more. The chain is built from TRBV6-5 and TRBJ2-5; 8 bases are shared with TRBD1. The CDR3 loop spans 17 amino acids. J lost 5 bases, V lost 4 bases, and 15 bases had no gene match. The germline V gene has CDR1 MNHEY and CDR2 SVGAGI. The CDR3 region is CASSFYATGGEGETQYF. Written as DNA, the CDR3 is TGTGCCAGCAGTTTTTACGCCACAGGGGGTGAAGGGGAGACCCAGTACTTC.

This rearrangement joins TRBV9 to TRBJ2-7; no reliable D call. The CDR3 has 13 residues. Trimming removed 3 bases at V and 0 bases at J, with 7 bases between. Germline values: CDR1 SGDLS, CDR2 YYNGEE. The CDR3 sequence: CASSAHSSYEQYF. CDR3 coding DNA: TGTGCCAGCAGCGCACACAGCTCCTACGAGCAGTACTTC.

This clonotype has ten or more counts. DNA of the CDR3: TGTGCCAGCACCATCGACAGGGTGGCCTACGAGCAGTACTTC. It codes for CASTIDRVAYEQYF. The rearrangement joins TRBV28 to TRBJ2-7, with TRBD1 matching over 7 bases. CDR3 length equals 14 residues. CDR1 MDHEN and CDR2 SYDVKM come from the germline V gene. Losses at the gene ends were 7 bases for V and 2 bases for J; bases not matched to a gene: 8. The variable domain in full, completed from reference TRBV28 and TRBJ2-7, reads DVKVTQSSRYLVKRTGEKVFLECVQDMDHENMFWYRQDPGLGLRLIYFSYDVKMKEKGDIPEGYSVSREKKERFSLILESASTNQTSMYLCASTIDRVAYEQYFGPGTRLTVT.

This clonotype was picked up many times. The chain carries TRBV7-9 and TRBJ1-1; D perhaps matches TRBD1 (5 bases). The CDR3 is made up of 12 amino acids. Looked up from germline, CDR1 is SEHNR and CDR2 is FQNEAQ (reference sequence). Trimming took 3 bases from V and 12 from J, leaving 14 bases between them. For the CDR3, the DNA is TGTGCCAGCAGCTTCAGTGAGGGGCGTTCTTTCTTT. Translating it yields CASSFSEGRSFF.

This clonotype was seen repeatedly, ten times or more. The chain is built from TRBV6-1 and TRBJ1-6; D is uncertain. The CDR3 runs 16 residues. Trimming cost V 7 bases and J 5 bases, with 18 bases left between them. Germline V gene sequence: CDR1 MNHNS, CDR2 SASEGT. CDR3 sequence reads: CASTPPEPSNNSPLHF. The CDR3 DNA is TGTGCCAGCACCCCCCCAGAGCCTAGTAATAATTCACCCCTCCACTTT.

Worth noting for this clonotype: A clone one base away is much larger, so this may be a read error. The CDR3: CASSPTNAGELFF. The CDR3 nucleotides are TGTGCCAGCTCACCAACGAACGCCGGGGAGCTGTTTTTT. The V gene is TRBV18, the J gene TRBJ2-2; D is ambiguous. The CDR3 is made up of 13 amino acids. CDR1 is KGHSH, CDR2 LQKENI, per germline.

The chain couples TRBV2 to TRBJ1-5, with D uncertain. Trimming pared 5 bases from V and 8 bases from J, leaving 10 bases between. Germline CDR1 is SNHLY and CDR2 is FYNNEI. The CDR3 consists of 12 residues. This CDR3 reads CASSYRAEPQHF. The DNA of the CDR3 is TGTGCCAGCAGTTACCGTGCGGAGCCCCAGCATTTT.

This clonotype was seen many times. J is TRBJ2-7 and V is TRBV25-1; D tentatively fits TRBD1 or TRBD2 (5 bases each). V lost 9 bases and J 0 bases, leaving 9 bases between the germline ends. This CDR3 spans 12 amino acids. The V gene's germline CDR1 is MGHDK and CDR2 SYGVNS. Here the CDR3 DNA reads TGTGCCAGTGGGGACCTCTCCTACGAGCAGTACTTC. Protein: CASGDLSYEQYF.

This clonotype was counted at least ten times. V gene TRBV14 combines with J gene TRBJ2-7; 8 bases agree with TRBD1. This CDR3 spans 18 amino acids. Germline V gene data show CDR1 as SGHDN and CDR2 as FVKESK. Trimming at V came to 1 base and at J to 2 bases, leaving 13 bases not matched to a gene. CDR3 nucleotide sequence: TGTGCCAGCAGCCAAGGATCTTACAGGGGGTATAATCCCTACGAGCAGTACTTC. Translating gives CASSQGSYRGYNPYEQYF.

The chain joins TRBV7-8 to TRBJ2-5; no clear D gene. This CDR3 is built from 14 residues. CDR1 is SGHVS, CDR2 FQNEAQ, per germline. V was trimmed by 8 bases and J by 1 base, leaving 14 bases between them. CDR3 protein: CASGSEVIQETQYF. The CDR3 DNA reads as TGTGCCAGCGGCTCAGAGGTGATCCAAGAGACCCAGTACTTC.

This clonotype was observed a single time. The V call is TRBV20-1, the J call TRBJ1-2, with TRBD1 matching 9 bases. Looked up from germline, CDR1 is DFQATT and CDR2 is SNEGSKA (reference sequence). Trimming cost V 5 bases and J 7 bases; bases outside gene matches: 11. This CDR3 has 14 amino acids. CDR3 DNA sequence: TGCAGTGCTCAACAGGGGGCCGTAGAAGGTGGCTACACCTTC. Amino acids: CSAQQGAVEGGYTF.